Listed below are T cell receptor beta chains from one sample, sequenced in a study of cytomegalovirus exposure and HLA in healthy donors. Only in-frame clones appear in the TCRdb table, and some are missing; sequencing was by immunoSEQ multiplex PCR. The repertoire holds about 300,000 clones, with 70% to 90% as singletons. The sample comprised PBMCs. Receptors were obtained from a man between 40 and 49 years old in good health and CMV-seropositive. CDR3s include the opening cysteine and the closing phenylalanine or tryptophan. The D gene is left open where the match is weak. For some rows the clone size is stated as once, few or many, or as a class when expanded; others skip it.

>TRBV18|NA|TRBJ2-1|12|NA
TGTGCCAGCTCCTCTGGACTAACCGAGCAGTTCTTC
CASSSGLTEQFF
>TRBV6-5|NA|TRBJ1-2|13|NA
TGTGCCAGCAGTTACTCCGCCAGGGGTGGCTACACCTTC
CASSYSARGGYTF
>TRBV6-6|NA|TRBJ2-6|14|NA
TGTGCCAGCAGTTATCGAGGCGGGGCCAACGTCCTGACTTTC
CASSYRGGANVLTF
>TRBV27|NA|TRBJ2-1|16|TRBD2
TGTGCCAGCAGCTATATCTTAACCGGGACTAGAGAGGAGCAGTTCTTC
CASSYILTGTREEQFF
>TRBV2|NA|TRBJ2-5|15|NA
TGTGCCAGCAGTGAAGGTTCCGGGGGATGGGAGACCCAGTACTTC
CASSEGSGGWETQYF
>TRBV30|few|TRBJ1-2|14|NA
TGTGCCTGGGGCGAGGGTGTTGGTGGCTATGGCTACACCTTC
CAWGEGVGGYGYTF
>TRBV7-6|NA|TRBJ2-5|16|TRBD2
TGTGCCAGCAGCTTGGGGGGACTAGCGGGAGTAGAGACCCAGTACTTC
CASSLGGLAGVETQYF
>TRBV4-3|NA|TRBJ2-7|18|NA
TGCGCCAGCAGCCAAGATTGCAGTACAAGGGGGGGGGACTACGAGCAGTACTTC
CASSQDCSTRGGDYEQYF
>TRBV2|NA|TRBJ2-7|14|TRBD1
TGTGCCAGCAGTAGGGACAGTAACTCCTACGAGCAGTACTTC
CASSRDSNSYEQYF
>TRBV7-3|once|TRBJ2-1|19|TRBD2
TGTGCCAGCAGCTTGGTACCCGTTGTCGGACTAGCGGGATACAATGAGCAGTTCTTC
CASSLVPVVGLAGYNEQFF
>TRBV27|NA|TRBJ1-5|18|TRBD1
TGTGCCAGCAGTTTATCCTCAACCGGGACAGGGCACGATCAGCCCCAGCATTTT
CASSLSSTGTGHDQPQHF
>TRBV28|NA|TRBJ2-2|16|TRBD2
TGTGCCAGCAGTTTTGGAGCGGGAACGAACACCGGGGAGCTGTTTTTT
CASSFGAGTNTGELFF
>TRBV5-1|NA|TRBJ2-5|14|TRBD2
TGCGCCAGCAGTGTAGCGGGACATGGAGAGACCCAGTACTTC
CASSVAGHGETQYF
>TRBV10-1|once|TRBJ2-7|13|TRBD1
TGCGCCAGCAGTGAACAGGGGTACAACGAGCAGTACTTC
CASSEQGYNEQYF
>TRBV29-1|NA|TRBJ2-7|11|TRBD1
TGCAGCGTCTCGGACAGGGGCGAGCAGTACTTC
CSVSDRGEQYF
>TRBV28|NA|TRBJ2-7|15|TRBD2
TGTGCCAGCAGTGAGATAGCGGGAGGACTCTACGAGCAGTACTTC
CASSEIAGGLYEQYF
>TRBV9|NA|TRBJ2-7|14|NA
TGTGCCAGCAGCGTAGGGGCAGGGACCTACGAGCAGTACTTC
CASSVGAGTYEQYF
>TRBV9|NA|TRBJ1-2|13|TRBD1
TGTGCCAGACCTACAGGGGGCTGCTATGGCTACACCTTC
CARPTGGCYGYTF
>TRBV19|NA|TRBJ2-1|15|TRBD1
TGTGCCAGTAGGAGGGGACAGAACCTCTACAATGAGCAGTTCTTC
CASRRGQNLYNEQFF
>TRBV19|NA|TRBJ2-4|13|NA
TGTGCCAGTACCTCTTATTCCCAAAACATTCAGTACTTC
CASTSYSQNIQYF
>TRBV30|NA|TRBJ2-3|14|NA
TGTGCCTGGAGTTTGTCTAGCGGCACAGATACGCAGTATTTT
CAWSLSSGTDTQYF
>TRBV7-9|NA|TRBJ2-1|13|TRBD2
TGTGCCAGCAGTTTAGGCGGGGGGGGACGTAGCCTCTTC
CASSLGGGGRSLF
>TRBV2|NA|TRBJ1-2|12|NA
TGTGCCAGCAAAAAGGGGCCCTATGGCTACACCTTC
CASKKGPYGYTF
>TRBV7-9|NA|TRBJ2-1|14|TRBD2
TGTGCCAGCAGCTTAAGTGGCGGGAGCGATGAGCAGTTCTTC
CASSLSGGSDEQFF
>TRBV28|NA|TRBJ1-5|18|NA
TGTGCCAGCAGTTTCAGGGTGGTTCGACGGAATAGCAATCAGCCCCAGCATTTT
CASSFRVVRRNSNQPQHF
>TRBV30|NA|TRBJ2-4|16|TRBD1
TGTGCCTGGAGTCCCGGGACAGGGGGCCCCAAAAACATTCAGTACTTC
CAWSPGTGGPKNIQYF
>TRBV15|NA|TRBJ2-7|15|TRBD2
TGTGCCACCAGCGTACTAGCGGTGAGCTCCTACGAGCAGTACTTC
CATSVLAVSSYEQYF
>TRBV7-6|NA|TRBJ1-2|14|TRBD1
TGTGCCAGCAGCTCGCCAGGGACAGGACTGGGCTACACCTTC
CASSSPGTGLGYTF
>TRBV5-4|NA|TRBJ2-7|15|NA
TGTGCCAGCAGCTTGAGCCAGGGGCCCTCCTACGAGCAGTACTTC
CASSLSQGPSYEQYF
>TRBV6-5|NA|TRBJ1-1|16|NA
TGTGCCAGCAGTTACTCAATGTTCGCAGGAAACACTGAAGCTTTCTTT
CASSYSMFAGNTEAFF
>TRBV29-1|once|TRBJ2-7|11|TRBD1
TGCAGCGTTAAGACAGGGGTCGAGCAGTACTTC
CSVKTGVEQYF
>TRBV19|NA|TRBJ2-7|16|NA
TGTGCCAGTATCCTCGAGGGGGAGACGGTTCTGAGCGAGCAGTACTTC
CASILEGETVLSEQYF
>TRBV14|few|TRBJ2-1|17|TRBD1
TGTGCCAGCAGCCCCCACAGGACAGGGGACCCGTACAATGAGCAGTTCTTC
CASSPHRTGDPYNEQFF